These 5 T cell receptor beta chains originate from one sample sequenced in a study of T-cell reconstitution after alpha-beta-depleted transplantation in children. TCRbeta library preparation incorporated unique molecular identifiers. TCRdb reprocessed the PCR reads via MiXCR and lists one record per CDR3 protein. The sample yields about 460,000 distinct CDR3 sequences, 12% seen once. Sample: PBMCs from the stem cell graft donor, taken from the stem cell graft. These receptor sequences come from a human donor who donated a stem cell graft to a child with combined immunodeficiency.

This clonotype was seen many times. The CDR3 protein is CASSLAGSGEQFF. CDR3 coding DNA: TGTGCCAGCAGCTTAGCAGGGTCAGGTGAGCAGTTCTTC. This chain joins TRBV13 and TRBJ2-1; D is possibly TRBD1 (5 bases). The CDR3 sequence is 13 residues long. Germline-derived CDR1 and CDR2 are PRHDT and FYEKMQ (reference sequence). Trimming removed 1 base at V and 9 bases at J, with 10 bases between.

This chain connects TRBV10-3 to TRBJ2-7; 9 bases are shared with TRBD2. The CDR3 extends over 16 amino acids. V trimming: 4 bases; J trimming: 0 bases; junction bases outside the gene matches: 7. CDR1 is ENHRY, CDR2 SYGVKD, per germline. The CDR3 reads CAISGREGLSSYEQYF. CDR3 nucleotide sequence: TGTGCCATCAGTGGGCGGGAGGGCCTAAGCTCCTACGAGCAGTACTTC.

The chain carries TRBV7-9 and TRBJ1-5; D gene uncertain. This CDR3 contains 16 residues. V was trimmed by 5 bases and J by 0 bases, leaving 14 bases between them. Per germline, CDR1 SEHNR and CDR2 FQNEAQ (reference sequence). The CDR3 here is CASSRSEWSSNQPQHF. The CDR3 DNA reads TGTGCCAGCAGCCGGAGTGAGTGGTCTAGCAATCAGCCCCAGCATTTT.

This clonotype was observed a handful of times. The gene calls are TRBV6-2 or TRBV6-3 and TRBJ2-1; D is undetermined. In germline, CDR1 is MNHEY, CDR2 SVGEGT. The CDR3 contains 17 residues. The V end was cut by 2 bases, the J end by 0 bases, with 14 bases between. The CDR3 loop reads CASSYEIFSRSYNEQFF. CDR3 coding DNA: TGTGCCAGCAGTTACGAAATTTTCAGCCGCTCCTACAATGAGCAGTTCTTC.

V is TRBV4-3 and J is TRBJ2-3; D may be TRBD2 (5 bases). V was clipped by 3 bases and J by 0 bases, with 13 bases between them. The CDR3 is 16 residues long. The germline CDR1 and CDR2 sequences are LGHNA and YSLEER. Written as DNA, the CDR3 is TGCGCCAGCAGCCACCCAACAGCGGAGAGCACAGATACGCAGTATTTT. It yields the protein CASSHPTAESTDTQYF.